This is a list of T cell receptor beta chains from one sample in a study of T-cell reconstitution after alpha-beta-depleted transplantation in children. A single record per CDR3 protein comes from TCRdb applying MiXCR to the PCR reads. The sample yields 500,000 to 600,000 distinct CDR3 sequences, 25% to 30% seen once. The sequenced sample was PBMCs, obtained before TCRalphabeta/CD19-depleted stem cell transplant. These TCRs come from a boy under two years old with Wiskott-Aldrich syndrome, due to receive a stem cell transplant. CDR3s include the opening cysteine and the closing phenylalanine or tryptophan. Each record gives: J gene, clone size, D gene, V gene, CDR3 DNA, CDR3 protein. A D gene is named only where the DNA matches it firmly. Clone size, where shown, is once, few, many, or a class for clones that have expanded.

j_call: TRBJ1-2; clone_size: few; d_call: TRBD1; v_call: TRBV9; cdr3_nt: TGTGCCAGCAGCGTAGGACCTAAGACAGGGGACGACTATGGCTACACCTTC; cdr3_aa: CASSVGPKTGDDYGYTF
j_call: TRBJ2-1; clone_size: .; d_call: .; v_call: TRBV5-1; cdr3_nt: TGCGCCAGCAGCTTCACGGCGTATGAGCAGTTCTTC; cdr3_aa: CASSFTAYEQFF
j_call: TRBJ2-6; clone_size: few; d_call: .; v_call: TRBV4-1; cdr3_nt: TGCGCCAGCAGCCAAGATGGGGGGACTGGGGCCAACGTCCTGACTTTC; cdr3_aa: CASSQDGGTGANVLTF
j_call: TRBJ2-1; clone_size: .; d_call: TRBD1; v_call: TRBV5-1; cdr3_nt: TGCGCCAGCAGCTTAGGACAGGGTAAGTTCGGCGAGCAGTTCTTC; cdr3_aa: CASSLGQGKFGEQFF
j_call: TRBJ2-7; clone_size: many; d_call: .; v_call: TRBV4-1; cdr3_nt: TGCGCCAGCAGCAGTCGAACCTACGAGCAGTACTTC; cdr3_aa: CASSSRTYEQYF
j_call: TRBJ2-7; clone_size: .; d_call: TRBD2; v_call: TRBV5-1; cdr3_nt: TGCGCCAGCACAAGACTAGCGGGAGACGCCTCCTACGAGCAGTACTTC; cdr3_aa: CASTRLAGDASYEQYF
j_call: TRBJ2-5; clone_size: many; d_call: TRBD2; v_call: TRBV5-1; cdr3_nt: TGCGCCAGCAGCCTACTTAGCGGGAACCAAGAGACCCAGTACTTC; cdr3_aa: CASSLLSGNQETQYF
j_call: TRBJ1-5; clone_size: .; d_call: .; v_call: TRBV19; cdr3_nt: TGTGCCAGTAGTATACAACCCACAGATTACCATAGCAATCAGCCCCAGCATTTT; cdr3_aa: CASSIQPTDYHSNQPQHF
j_call: TRBJ1-6; clone_size: .; d_call: TRBD1; v_call: TRBV29-1; cdr3_nt: TGCAGCGTAAAGGACAGGGCGGCTTCACCCCTCCACTTT; cdr3_aa: CSVKDRAASPLHF
j_call: TRBJ2-5; clone_size: .; d_call: .; v_call: TRBV28; cdr3_nt: TGTGCCAGCAGTTCAAACAGGGACACCCAGTACTTC; cdr3_aa: CASSSNRDTQYF
j_call: TRBJ2-3; clone_size: .; d_call: .; v_call: TRBV4-1; cdr3_nt: TGCGCCAGCAGCCAAGATCGTGGGGGAGAAGGAACAGATACGCAGTATTTT; cdr3_aa: CASSQDRGGEGTDTQYF
j_call: TRBJ1-2; clone_size: .; d_call: TRBD1; v_call: TRBV5-1; cdr3_nt: TGCGCCAGCAGCTCATGGACAGGGTTTAACTATGGCTACACCTTC; cdr3_aa: CASSSWTGFNYGYTF
j_call: TRBJ2-7; clone_size: .; d_call: .; v_call: TRBV3-1; cdr3_nt: TGTGCCAGCCCCTTCGGGACTCTCTCCTACGAGCAGTACTTC; cdr3_aa: CASPFGTLSYEQYF
j_call: TRBJ2-5; clone_size: few; d_call: .; v_call: TRBV25-1; cdr3_nt: TGTGCCAGCAGTGCCCAGCGTGGGGTTCAAGAGACCCAGTACTTC; cdr3_aa: CASSAQRGVQETQYF
j_call: TRBJ1-5; clone_size: .; d_call: TRBD1; v_call: TRBV27; cdr3_nt: TGTCCCAGCAGTCTAGACAGGGGGCAGAATCAGCCCCAGCATTTT; cdr3_aa: CPSSLDRGQNQPQHF